This T cell receptor (beta chain) was sequenced for a study of blood T cell repertoires in COVID-19. The CDR3 is 14 amino acids. CDR1 SGHNT and CDR2 YYREEE come from the germline V gene (reference sequence). J was trimmed by 7 bases and V by 4 bases; bases with no gene match: 9. Libraries were prepared by immunoSEQ multiplex PCR; TCRdb keeps only in-frame clonotypes and omits some of them. The sample carries a few hundred thousand clones, about 90% recorded once. Specimen: PBMCs or T cells enriched from blood (not recorded which). This chain connects TRBV5-4 to TRBJ1-1; 8 nucleotides match TRBD1. The sequence derives from a human donor in a cohort exposed to, infected with or recovered from COVID-19 (not recorded which). The donor label of this sample is uncertain. This chain's CDR3 is CASSRGQGRGEAFF. The DNA of the CDR3 is TGTGCCAGCAGCAGAGGACAGGGTCGAGGTGAAGCTTTCTTT.